This T cell receptor (beta chain) was obtained from a study of blood T cell repertoires in COVID-19. Turning to the study itself: The samples span acute and convalescent COVID-19 from the United States, Italy and Spain. PBMCs, B-cell-depleted T cells, or T cells were the source of the cDNA or gDNA that made up the material.

In the study's own analysis: The authors estimated nucleated cell counts from reference gene primer amplification. Using immunoSEQ multiplex PCR, the repertoire was profiled, and TCRdb retains in-frame clones only, with some absent. For V, J and clone size, that table is used; D and trimming come from the DNA. The repertoire holds about 76,000 clones, with 75% to 90% as singletons. Per germline, CDR1 MNHEY and CDR2 SVGAGI. CDR3 length: 14 residues. Trimming removed 6 bases from V and 2 bases from J; junction bases left unmatched: 3. The chain has TRBV6-5 and TRBJ2-7, with 11 bases that match TRBD1. The receptor was derived from a human donor in a cohort sampled during active COVID-19. Sequencing was carried out using peripheral blood. This CDR3 is CASRRGQGAYEQYF. The CDR3 DNA sequence: TGTGCCAGCAGGAGGGGACAGGGGGCCTACGAGCAGTACTTC.